The entry below describes one T cell receptor (beta chain). Its target is unknown. The sample is drawn from a study of T cell responses to AZD1222 COVID-19 vaccine. This CDR3 has 14 residues. Germline trimming cut 1 base from V and 6 bases from J; bases unmatched to any gene: 5. CDR1 and CDR2 from the germline V gene are KGHSH and LQKENI. Repertoires were generated with immunoSEQ multiplex PCR, while TCRdb's copy carries only in-frame clones and drops some. The sample shows some 150,000 clones, 92% of them seen only once. The study's findings and limits: When two AZD1222 doses had been given, Spike-specific TCR breadth and depth rose.

V is TRBV18 and J is TRBJ1-2, with 7 nucleotides matching TRBD1. The TCR originated in an adult in good health. This sample comprised peripheral blood, obtained on day 0 of AZD1222 vaccination. Here the CDR3 reads CASSPRGQMDGYTF. CDR3 nucleotides: TGTGCCAGCTCACCACGGGGACAGATGGATGGCTACACCTTC.